The 17 T cell receptor beta chains presented below share a single source sample, sequenced in a study of blood T cells in healthy people across ages. A second PCR, run for roughly 6 to 11 cycles, used a sample-barcoded 5' primer plus a J-beta primer mix. TCRdb re-called the 5' RACE reads with MiXCR, one entry per CDR3 protein. The sample includes 550,000 to 600,000 distinct CDR3 sequences, 27% of them seen just once. Material for sequencing was blood. These receptors were taken from a woman aged 70-85 years in good health.

Here the CDR3 reads CASSSKDNYNEQFF. Written as DNA, the CDR3 is TGTGCCAGCAGCTCGAAGGACAATTACAATGAGCAGTTCTTC. The chain recombines TRBV7-8 with TRBJ2-1; tentative D call: TRBD1 (5 bases). The V end lost 4 bases, the J end lost 4 bases, and 11 bases lay between the germline ends. Germline CDR1 reads SGHVS; CDR2 reads FQNEAQ. CDR3 length: 14 residues.

The CDR3 loop is CASSPLGQLDTQYF. The CDR3 DNA is TGTGCCAGCTCACCCCTGGGACAGCTAGATACGCAGTATTTT. The V call is TRBV18, the J call TRBJ2-3, with 7 bases lining up with TRBD1. Germline trimming cut 3 bases from V and 5 bases from J; bases unmatched to any gene: 5. The CDR3 spans 14 residues. Germline lookup yields CDR1 KGHSH and CDR2 LQKENI.

The chain employs TRBV3-1 and TRBJ1-1, with D possibly matching TRBD1 (5 bases). Per germline, CDR1 LGHDT and CDR2 YNNKEL (reference sequence). The V gene lost 7 bases and the J gene lost 1 base, with 16 bases spanning the gap. The CDR3 covers 15 residues. The CDR3 DNA reads as TGTGCCAGCAAGGGGATGCAGGGAGGGAACACTGAAGCTTTCTTT. Protein: CASKGMQGGNTEAFF.

The chain combines TRBV25-1 with TRBJ2-5; D unresolved. The J call may be incorrect, as the DNA end agrees better with TRBJ2-7. The CDR3 runs 13 residues. Germline-derived CDR1 and CDR2 are MGHDK and SYGVNS. The CDR3: CASSVVGSYEQYF. In nucleotides, the CDR3 is TGTGCCAGCAGTGTGGTGGGCTCTTACGAGCAGTACTTC.

The chain recombines TRBV7-9 with TRBJ2-3, with 8 bases aligning to TRBD2. The V gene's germline CDR1 is SEHNR and CDR2 FQNEAQ (reference sequence). There are 16 residues in the CDR3. Losses at the gene ends were 1 base for V and 4 bases for J; bases not matched to a gene: 7. The CDR3 coding sequence is TGTGCCAGCAGCTTAGTAGGTAGCGGGACCGCAGATACGCAGTATTTT. As protein: CASSLVGSGTADTQYF. The full variable domain, in which reference TRBV7-9 and TRBJ2-3 provide the parts outside the CDR3, is DTGVSQNPRHKITKRGQNVTFRCDPISEHNRLYWYRQTLGQGPEFLTYFQNEAQLEKSRLLSDRFSAERPKGSFSTLEIQRTEQGDSAMYLCASSLVGSGTADTQYFGPGTRLTVL.

This clonotype occurred a few times. V gene TRBV19 combines with J gene TRBJ1-2, with 10 bases lining up with TRBD1. The germline gives CDR1 LNHDA, CDR2 SQIVND (reference sequence). The CDR3 totals 15 residues. The junction had 5 bases not matched to a gene; V was cut back by 5 bases and J by 2 bases. CDR3 residues: CASSVPGQGNYGYTF. The DNA for the CDR3 is TGTGCCAGTAGTGTACCGGGACAGGGGAACTATGGCTACACCTTC.

This clonotype showed up just a few times. This rearrangement joins TRBV6-2 or TRBV6-3 to TRBJ1-1; D is ambiguous. Deletions cut 6 bases from V and 0 bases from J, with 14 bases between. The CDR3 spans 15 residues. The germline V gene encodes CDR1 MNHEY and CDR2 SVGEGT. The CDR3 DNA reads as TGTGCCAGCAGCCGCAGCCAGGTCCTGAACACTGAAGCTTTCTTT. Translated, it gives CASSRSQVLNTEAFF.

The rearrangement joins TRBV12-3 or TRBV12-4 to TRBJ2-6; 10 bases are shared with TRBD1. The CDR3 has 19 amino acids. The V gene end was trimmed by 2 bases and the J gene end by 0 bases; junction bases not matched to a gene: 7. The CDR3 loop is CASSLWGTGDGSGANVLTF. For the CDR3, the DNA is TGTGCCAGCAGTTTATGGGGGACAGGGGATGGCTCTGGGGCCAACGTCCTGACTTTC.

The chain joins TRBV24-1 to TRBJ2-3; D might be TRBD2 (6 bases). CDR1 is KGHDR, CDR2 SFDVKD, per germline. CDR3 size: 17 residues. V was cut by 0 bases and J by 0 bases, with 12 bases left in between. CDR3 DNA: TGTGCCACCAGTGATTTGGCGGGGCTTTCTAGCACAGATACGCAGTATTTT. This sequence encodes CATSDLAGLSSTDTQYF.

On this clonotype itself: A read error is possible here, since a much larger clone lies one base away. V and J are TRBV16 and TRBJ1-6, with D uncertain. V lost 0 bases, J lost 5 bases, and 5 bases lay in between. The CDR3 has 14 amino acids. CDR1 is KGHSY, CDR2 FQNENV, per germline. In nucleotides, the CDR3 is TGTGCCAGCAGCCAATCTGTGGATAATTCACCCCTCCACTTT. Translated, it gives CASSQSVDNSPLHF.

A few counts support this clonotype. CDR3 residues: CASSLAPGNNQPQHF. The CDR3, as DNA: TGTGCCAGCTCACTTGCCCCCGGGAACAATCAGCCCCAGCATTTT. This chain joins TRBV18 and TRBJ1-5; no reliable D call. Germline V CDR1 and CDR2: KGHSH, LQKENI. V was shortened by 4 bases and J by 3 bases, with 13 bases between the two germline ends. This CDR3 contains 15 residues. Full variable domain (missing parts from reference TRBV18 and TRBJ1-5): NAGVMQNPRHLVRRRGQEARLRCSPMKGHSHVYWYRQLPEEGLKFMVYLQKENIIDESGMPKERFSAEFPKEGPSILRIQQVVRGDSAAYFCASSLAPGNNQPQHFGDGTRLSIL.

The rearrangement uses TRBV7-9 and TRBJ2-5; the D call may be TRBD1 or TRBD2 (5 bases each). The CDR3 has 14 amino acids. V was pared by 5 bases and J by 5 bases, with 15 bases between. Looked up from germline, CDR1 is SEHNR and CDR2 is FQNEAQ (reference sequence). As DNA, the CDR3 is TGTGCCAGCAGCCAGAAGGGCGAGGGGGAGACCCAGTACTTC. This gives the protein CASSQKGEGETQYF.

The V gene is TRBV5-1, the J gene TRBJ2-5; 7 nucleotides match TRBD1. Per the germline V gene, CDR1 is SGHRS and CDR2 is YFSETQ. The junction had 4 bases not matched to a gene; V was cut back by 4 bases and J by 1 base. The CDR3 runs 14 residues. The CDR3 region is CASSRDSSQETQYF. The CDR3 region has the DNA TGCGCCAGCAGCCGGGACAGCTCCCAAGAGACCCAGTACTTC.

A word on this clonotype: Germline is not matched at one junction end, which may reflect a read error. The chain has TRBV18 and TRBJ1-2; 7 bases match TRBD1. This CDR3 has 13 residues. Germline CDR1 is KGHSH and CDR2 is LQKENI. The CDR3 protein is CASSPLGQHGCTF. In DNA form, the CDR3 reads TGTGCCAGCTCACCACTGGGACAGCATGGCTGCACCTTC.

This clonotype was picked up a small number of times. The V and J genes are TRBV4-3 and TRBJ2-5, with D perhaps given as TRBD1 or TRBD2 (5 bases each). CDR1 and CDR2 from the germline V gene are LGHNA and YSLEER. This CDR3 has 16 residues. V dropped 4 bases and J dropped 1 base, with 16 bases sitting between them. CDR3 region: CASSPNGRQSQETQYF. The CDR3 DNA reads as TGCGCCAGCAGCCCCAATGGGAGACAGTCCCAAGAGACCCAGTACTTC.

In its sample, this clonotype was seen a few times. J is TRBJ2-5 and V is TRBV7-2; TRBD2 matches at 7 bases. Looked up from germline, CDR1 is SGHTA and CDR2 is FQGNSA. The V segment lost 2 bases and the J segment 2 bases; nucleotides outside the gene matches: 8. CDR3 length: 16 amino acids. CDR3: CASSLNRASGQETQYF. DNA of the CDR3: TGTGCCAGCAGCTTAAATCGGGCTAGCGGACAAGAGACCCAGTACTTC.

This clonotype was observed a few times. The chain employs TRBV10-2 and TRBJ2-5, with a possible D match to TRBD2 (7 bases). The CDR3 runs to 14 residues. Germline CDR1 WSHSY, CDR2 SAAADI. The V gene lost 6 bases and the J gene lost 2 bases, with 13 bases spanning the gap. The CDR3 DNA reads TGCGCCAGCAGATACGGGGGGCAACAAGAGACCCAGTACTTC. Its translation: CASRYGGQQETQYF.